This T cell receptor beta chain was profiled in a study of blood T cell repertoires in COVID-19. Overall study: COVID-19 samples from acute and convalescent phases originated in the United States, Italy and Spain. Sources were T cells, B-cell-depleted T cells, or PBMCs; the material itself was cDNA or gDNA.

Germline CDR1 and CDR2: SGHAT and FQNNGV. Trimming took 5 bases from V and 0 from J, leaving 13 bases between them. The CDR3 covers 15 residues. In the original processing: Nucleated cell counts were estimated from reference gene primer amplification. Clones were read by immunoSEQ multiplex PCR, and TCRdb kept only the in-frame ones, dropping some. The V and J calls and the clone size are those of that table, but D and trimming were determined from the DNA. The profile shows 60,000 or so clones, approximately 82% of them singletons. The count of this clone is one. The TCR sequence derives from a man aged 55 to 69 with acute or convalescent COVID-19. This chain connects TRBV11-2 to TRBJ1-2, with D perhaps matching TRBD1 (6 bases). Sequencing used peripheral blood. CDR3 coding DNA: TGTGCCAGCAGCGTCGGACAGCCACCTAACTATGGCTACACCTTC. Translating gives CASSVGQPPNYGYTF.